The clone carrying this T cell receptor beta chain was seen a few times. These data originate in a study of T cell changes during pregnancy in multiple sclerosis. The CDR3 is made up of 16 amino acids. Looked up from germline, CDR1 is MNHEY and CDR2 is SMNVEV (reference sequence). V lost 6 bases and J lost 6; bases outside the gene matches: 10. Produced via immunoSEQ multiplex PCR; TCRdb's table is partial and in-frame only. The table shows roughly 76,000 clones, with about 90% occurring only once. The V gene is TRBV27, the J gene TRBJ2-3; 12 nucleotides match TRBD2. The starting material was CD4+ T cells from peripheral blood mononuclear cells, obtained after pregnancy. The receptor's source is a female donor with multiple sclerosis, enrolled in a pregnancy study. This chain's CDR3 is CASSHALAGGQDTQYF. CDR3 sequence (DNA): TGTGCCAGCAGCCACGCCCTAGCGGGGGGGCAGGATACGCAGTATTTT.